Listed below are T cell receptor beta chains from one sample, sequenced in a study of beta chain features in type 1 diabetes. TCRdb's copy holds only in-frame clones and misses some; the assay was immunoSEQ multiplex PCR. The data contain 95,000 to 150,000 clones, about a sixth of them singletons. Sequenced input: central memory CD4+ T cells from blood. Every receptor here comes from a man aged 30 to 39 with type 1 diabetes. Both conserved end residues are part of each CDR3. The order of the fields is V gene, D gene, clone size, J gene, CDR3 protein, CDR3 DNA. D genes are given only for firm matches. Not every row has a clone size; where given, it reads once, few, many or a size class.

>TRBV14|-|few|TRBJ2-7
CASSQETGLYEQYF
TGTGCCAGCAGCCAAGAAACAGGACTCTACGAGCAGTACTTC
>TRBV5-1|-|few|TRBJ1-2
CASNPGQNYGYTF
TGCGCCAGCAACCCCGGACAGAACTATGGCTACACCTTC
>TRBV20-1|-|many|TRBJ1-4
CSARGGEKLFF
TGCAGTGCTAGAGGAGGGGAAAAACTGTTTTTT
>TRBV7-2|TRBD1|-|TRBJ1-4
CASSLAGQGGEKLFF
TGTGCCAGCAGCTTAGCTGGACAGGGGGGAGAAAAACTGTTTTTT
>TRBV6-5|-|few|TRBJ2-6
CASSYSRGSGANVLTF
TGTGCCAGCAGTTACTCACGTGGGTCTGGGGCCAACGTCCTGACTTTC
>TRBV29-1|-|few|TRBJ1-1
CSVEGPSGAFF
TGCAGCGTTGAAGGCCCCAGTGGAGCTTTCTTT
>TRBV5-1|-|-|TRBJ1-2
CASSLAGNYGYTF
TGCGCCAGCAGCTTGGCAGGGAACTATGGCTACACCTTC
>TRBV29-1|TRBD1|few|TRBJ1-2
CSVEGQGATYGYTF
TGCAGCGTTGAAGGACAGGGGGCGACCTATGGCTACACCTTC
>TRBV2|-|few|TRBJ1-1
CASSEQGGETEAFF
TGTGCCAGCAGCGAACAGGGAGGGGAGACTGAAGCTTTCTTT
>TRBV9|TRBD1|few|TRBJ2-7
CASSVVGDSSDEQYF
TGTGCCAGCAGCGTAGTGGGGGACAGTTCAGACGAGCAGTACTTC
>TRBV30|-|-|TRBJ1-4
CAWGQTTNEKLFF
TGTGCCTGGGGACAGACTACTAATGAAAAACTGTTTTTT
>TRBV2|-|few|TRBJ2-1
CASSGQFNEQFF
TGTGCCAGCAGTGGCCAGTTCAATGAGCAGTTCTTC
>TRBV7-2|TRBD1|-|TRBJ2-5
CASRPGGGETQYF
TGTGCCAGCAGACCAGGGGGCGGGGAGACCCAGTACTTC
>TRBV7-2|TRBD1|few|TRBJ1-2
CASTYRDRDYGYTF
TGTGCCAGCACCTACAGGGACAGGGACTATGGCTACACCTTC
>TRBV19|TRBD1|few|TRBJ2-7
CASSTLSGTGNWYF
TGTGCCAGTAGTACCCTTTCCGGGACAGGAAATTGGTACTTC
>TRBV18|-|once|TRBJ2-7
CASSPSLSYEQYF
TGTGCCAGCTCACCATCCCTCTCCTACGAGCAGTACTTC
>TRBV23-1|TRBD2|-|TRBJ2-1
CASSQPGLAPSDEQFF
TGCGCCAGCAGTCAGCCGGGACTAGCGCCCTCGGATGAGCAGTTCTTC
>TRBV7-2|TRBD1|few|TRBJ1-5
CASSDYARGSNQPQHF
TGTGCCAGCAGCGATTACGCCAGGGGGAGCAATCAGCCCCAGCATTTT
>TRBV7-2|TRBD2|-|TRBJ2-1
CASSSSGGAAYEQFF
TGTGCCAGCAGCTCTAGCGGGGGGGCCGCGTATGAGCAGTTCTTC
>TRBV6-6|-|few|TRBJ2-1
CASSYLTDEQFF
TGTGCCAGCAGTTATCTGACCGATGAGCAGTTCTTC
>TRBV2|-|few|TRBJ2-5
CASGTSQETQYF
TGTGCCAGCGGGACATCGCAAGAGACCCAGTACTTC
>TRBV7-9|-|many|TRBJ2-1
CASSRTVRDEQFF
TGTGCCAGCAGTCGGACTGTTCGCGATGAGCAGTTCTTC
>TRBV28|TRBD1|many|TRBJ2-1
CASSLIGQGMGEQFF
TGTGCCAGCAGTTTAATCGGACAGGGAATGGGTGAGCAGTTCTTC
>TRBV5-1|-|few|TRBJ2-1
CASSAGRGPGHNEQFF
TGCGCCAGCAGCGCCGGCAGGGGACCCGGCCACAATGAGCAGTTCTTC
>TRBV5-1|-|many|TRBJ1-5
CASSPNEGLQPQHF
TGCGCCAGCAGCCCAAATGAAGGTTTGCAGCCCCAGCATTTT
>TRBV29-1|-|-|TRBJ2-7
CSAKRAGGDEQYF
TGCAGCGCGAAGCGGGCAGGGGGGGACGAGCAGTACTTC
>TRBV27|-|-|TRBJ2-7
CASSLSWTTLLEQYF
TGTGCCAGCAGTTTAAGCTGGACTACCCTTCTCGAGCAGTACTTC
>TRBV4-3|-|-|TRBJ2-4
CASSQEIDRAKNIQYF
TGCGCCAGCAGCCAAGAGATCGACCGAGCCAAAAACATTCAGTACTTC
>TRBV6-5|-|few|TRBJ2-3
CASSYQQATDTQYF
TGTGCCAGCAGTTACCAACAGGCCACAGATACGCAGTATTTT
>TRBV6-5|-|few|TRBJ1-1
CASSYSSRGGSEAFF
TGTGCCAGCAGTTACTCGAGCAGGGGAGGTTCTGAAGCTTTCTTT
>TRBV7-7|-|-|TRBJ2-5
CASSSGYRETQYF
TGTGCCAGCAGCTCCGGGTACCGAGAGACCCAGTACTTC
>TRBV28|TRBD1|-|TRBJ2-5
CASSFDRGFQETQYF
TGTGCCAGCAGTTTTGACAGGGGATTTCAAGAGACCCAGTACTTC
>TRBV4-2|TRBD2|few|TRBJ2-5
CASSQDWSGGTGETQYF
TGTGCCAGCAGCCAAGATTGGAGCGGGGGAACGGGAGAGACCCAGTACTTC
>TRBV29-1|-|-|TRBJ1-2
CSVQMEGGYGYTF
TGCAGCGTCCAAATGGAAGGTGGCTATGGCTACACCTTC